In this sample, the clone carrying this TCR beta chain turned up a few times. Its target is not known. Deletions cut 3 bases from V and 14 bases from J, with 20 bases between. Per germline, CDR1 WSHSY and CDR2 SAAADI. The CDR3 consists of 14 residues. The protocol attached unique molecular identifiers to individual cDNA molecules. Via MiXCR, TCRdb re-called the 5' RACE reads, giving one row per CDR3 protein. The repertoire has tens of thousands of distinct CDR3 sequences, 4.8% of them found once; the top ten carry 5% to 7.5%. The entry originates in a study of early T cells in non-severe SARS-CoV-2 infection. In the study overall: Chains were unpaired, as sequencing was done on bulk RNA from unsorted whole blood.

Overall study results and limits: VDJdb matching skewed toward anti-spike CD8 responses, missing private and CD4 specificities.

The specimen was whole blood. The chain links TRBV10-2 to TRBJ2-1; TRBD2 is a possible D gene (5 bases). The sequence was obtained from an adult who was a healthcare worker with PCR-confirmed SARS-CoV-2 infection or an uninfected control (not recorded which). DNA for the CDR3: TGCGCCAGCAGTGAAGGGTTGAGCGGCCCCACGGAGTTCTTC. This translates into CASSEGLSGPTEFF.